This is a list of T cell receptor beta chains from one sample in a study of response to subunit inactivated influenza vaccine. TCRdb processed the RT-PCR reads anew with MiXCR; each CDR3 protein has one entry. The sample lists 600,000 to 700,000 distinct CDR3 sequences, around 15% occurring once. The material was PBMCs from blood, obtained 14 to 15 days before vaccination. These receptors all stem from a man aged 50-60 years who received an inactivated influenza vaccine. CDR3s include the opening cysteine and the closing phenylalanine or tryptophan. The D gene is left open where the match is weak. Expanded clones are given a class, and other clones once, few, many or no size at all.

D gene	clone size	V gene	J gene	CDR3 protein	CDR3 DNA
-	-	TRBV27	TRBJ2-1	CAILVGGNEQFF	TGTGCCATCCTGGTGGGTGGAAATGAGCAGTTCTTC
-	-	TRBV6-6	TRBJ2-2	CASSYYQGELFF	TGTGCCAGCAGTTACTACCAGGGGGAGCTGTTTTTT
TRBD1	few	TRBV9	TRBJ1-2	CASSVGTGANYGYTF	TGTGCCAGCAGCGTCGGGACAGGGGCCAACTATGGCTACACCTTC
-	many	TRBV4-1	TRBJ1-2	CASSQEEGNSYGYTF	TGCGCCAGCAGCCAAGAGGAGGGTAATTCGTATGGCTACACCTTC
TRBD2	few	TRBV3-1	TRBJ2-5	CASSLRGGERETQYF	TGTGCCAGCAGCCTTCGGGGGGGAGAGCGGGAGACCCAGTACTTC
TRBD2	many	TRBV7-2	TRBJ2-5	CASSLVGAGGQETQYF	TGTGCCAGCAGCTTAGTGGGAGCGGGGGGACAAGAGACCCAGTACTTC
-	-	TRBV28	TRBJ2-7	CASSVAEPYEQYF	TGTGCCAGCAGTGTGGCAGAGCCCTACGAGCAGTACTTC
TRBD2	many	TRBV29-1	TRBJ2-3	CSVELAGVTDTQYF	TGCAGCGTGGAACTAGCGGGAGTCACAGATACGCAGTATTTT
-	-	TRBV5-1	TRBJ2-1	CASSTAGTYSYNEQFF	TGCGCCAGCAGCACCGCCGGGACATATTCATACAATGAGCAGTTCTTC
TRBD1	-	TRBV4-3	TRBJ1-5	CASSQARGTNQPQHF	TGCGCCAGCAGCCAGGCCAGGGGGACCAATCAGCCCCAGCATTTT
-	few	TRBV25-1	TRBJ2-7	CASSDERMSSYEQYF	TGTGCCAGCAGTGATGAACGAATGAGCTCCTACGAGCAGTACTTC
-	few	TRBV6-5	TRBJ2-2	CASSNPGENTGELFF	TGTGCCAGCAGTAACCCCGGGGAAAACACCGGGGAGCTGTTTTTT
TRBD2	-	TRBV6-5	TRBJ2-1	CASSYVAGGVEQFF	TGTGCCAGCAGTTACGTAGCGGGAGGGGTTGAGCAGTTCTTC
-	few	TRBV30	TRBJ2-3	CAWSVQRESSTDTQYF	TGTGCCTGGAGTGTACAAAGGGAATCTAGCACAGATACGCAGTATTTT
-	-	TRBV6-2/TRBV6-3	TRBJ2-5	CASSFARYQETQYF	TGTGCCAGCAGTTTCGCCAGGTACCAAGAGACCCAGTACTTC
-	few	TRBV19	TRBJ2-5	CASSSVLYQETQYF	TGTGCCAGTAGTTCGGTGCTGTACCAAGAGACCCAGTACTTC
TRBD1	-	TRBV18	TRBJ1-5	CASSHDRAGNQPQHF	TGTGCCAGCTCGCACGACAGGGCGGGCAATCAGCCCCAGCATTTT
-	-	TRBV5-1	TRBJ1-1	CASTPEAGGTEAFF	TGCGCCAGCACCCCTGAAGCGGGGGGCACTGAAGCTTTCTTT
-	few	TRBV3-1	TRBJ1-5	CASSQVGGRQPQHF	TGTGCCAGCAGCCAAGTCGGGGGCCGACAGCCCCAGCATTTT
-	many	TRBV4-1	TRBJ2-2	CASSRERIGGELFF	TGCGCCAGCAGCCGCGAGAGAATAGGCGGGGAGCTGTTTTTT
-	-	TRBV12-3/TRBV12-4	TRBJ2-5	CASGGAGKTQYF	TGTGCCAGCGGGGGGGCTGGGAAGACCCAGTACTTC
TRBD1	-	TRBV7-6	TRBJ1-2	CASSPRDRAGYTF	TGTGCCAGCAGCCCTCGAGACAGGGCTGGCTACACCTTC
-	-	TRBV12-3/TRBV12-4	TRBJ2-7	CASSSSRGEQYF	-
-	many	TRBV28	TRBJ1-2	CASSTPHTF	TGTGCCAGCAGCACCCCCCACACCTTC
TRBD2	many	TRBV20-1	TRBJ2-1	CSAIRLAMSLNEQFF	TGCAGTGCTATTCGACTAGCGATGAGTCTAAATGAGCAGTTCTTC
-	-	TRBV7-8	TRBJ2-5	CASSLGKGQETQYF	TGTGCCAGCAGCTTAGGGAAGGGGCAAGAGACCCAGTACTTC
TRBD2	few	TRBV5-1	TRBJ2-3	CASSGTTGDTQYF	TGCGCCAGCAGCGGGACTACGGGAGATACGCAGTATTTT
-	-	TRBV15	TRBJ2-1	CATSRGWSSYNEQFF	TGTGCCACCAGCAGAGGATGGAGCTCCTACAATGAGCAGTTCTTC
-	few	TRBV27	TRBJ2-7	CASSFGGPSYEQYF	TGTGCCAGCAGTTTCGGGGGCCCCTCCTACGAGCAGTACTTC
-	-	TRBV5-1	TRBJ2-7	CASSLDPRAAYEQYF	TGCGCCAGCAGCTTGGACCCTCGCGCCGCCTACGAGCAGTACTTC
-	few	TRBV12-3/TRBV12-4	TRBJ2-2	CASSLGGRNTGELFF	TGTGCCAGCAGTTTAGGGGGCAGAAACACCGGGGAGCTGTTTTTT
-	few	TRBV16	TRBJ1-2	CASSQQGHAGYGYTF	TGTGCCAGCAGCCAACAGGGACACGCAGGCTATGGCTACACCTTC
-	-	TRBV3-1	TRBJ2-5	CASSPHGGVVSTQYF	TGTGCCAGCAGCCCACATGGGGGCGTAGTATCGACCCAGTACTTC
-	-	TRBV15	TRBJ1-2	CATSRRGHGYTF	TGTGCCACCAGCCGAAGGGGTCATGGCTACACCTTC
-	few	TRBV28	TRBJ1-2	CASIEGGTNYGYTF	TGTGCCAGCATCGAAGGGGGTACTAACTATGGCTACACCTTC
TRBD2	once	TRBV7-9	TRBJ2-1	CASSREAGAPYNEQFF	TGTGCCAGCAGTAGAGAAGCGGGGGCCCCCTACAATGAGCAGTTCTTC
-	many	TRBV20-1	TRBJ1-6	CSARDGSYNSPLHF	TGCAGTGCTAGAGATGGCAGTTATAATTCACCCCTCCACTTT
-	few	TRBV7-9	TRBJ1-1	CASRTTSNTEAFF	TGTGCCAGCAGAACGACATCGAACACTGAAGCTTTCTTT
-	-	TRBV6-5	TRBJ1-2	CASSYSPEYGYTF	TGTGCCAGCAGTTACTCGCCGGAATATGGCTACACCTTC
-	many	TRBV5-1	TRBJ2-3	CASSPPPVSDTQYF	TGCGCCAGCAGCCCGCCGCCAGTTTCGGATACGCAGTATTTT
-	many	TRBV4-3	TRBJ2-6	CASSQDPSGANVLTF	TGCGCCAGCAGCCAAGATCCCTCTGGGGCCAACGTCCTGACTTTC
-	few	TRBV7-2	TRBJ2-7	CASSLALTENSYEQYF	TGTGCCAGCAGCTTAGCTTTGACAGAGAACTCCTACGAGCAGTACTTC
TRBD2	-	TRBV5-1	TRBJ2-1	CASSLHRAGYNEQFF	TGCGCCAGCAGCTTGCATCGAGCGGGGTACAATGAGCAGTTCTTC
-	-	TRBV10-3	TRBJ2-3	CAPFTGTDTQYF	TGTGCCCCCTTTACTGGCACAGATACGCAGTATTTT
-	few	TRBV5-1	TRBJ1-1	CASSSAAQGTEAFF	TGCGCCAGCAGCTCTGCGGCGCAAGGGACTGAAGCTTTCTTT
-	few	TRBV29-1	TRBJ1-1	CSVETDLNTEAFF	TGCAGCGTTGAAACAGACCTAAACACTGAAGCTTTCTTT
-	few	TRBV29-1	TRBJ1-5	CSVERPSFANQPQHF	TGCAGCGTTGAACGTCCGAGCTTCGCTAATCAGCCCCAGCATTTT
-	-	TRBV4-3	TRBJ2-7	CASSQEFIEGYEQYF	TGCGCCAGCAGCCAAGAATTCATTGAGGGATACGAGCAGTACTTC
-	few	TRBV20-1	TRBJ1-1	CSARLGAVNTEAFF	TGCAGTGCTAGGCTGGGGGCGGTGAACACTGAAGCTTTCTTT
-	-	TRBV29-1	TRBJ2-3	CSVEFSFTDTQYF	TGCAGCGTTGAGTTCTCATTCACAGATACGCAGTATTTT
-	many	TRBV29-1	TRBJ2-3	CSVDPVGDTQYF	TGCAGCGTTGATCCAGTGGGAGATACGCAGTATTTT
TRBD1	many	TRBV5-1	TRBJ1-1	CASNSGQGQMTEAFF	TGCGCCAGCAACTCTGGACAGGGGCAGATGACTGAAGCTTTCTTT
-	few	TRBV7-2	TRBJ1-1	CASSQRRGVWTEAFF	TGTGCCAGCAGCCAGCGTCGAGGGGTTTGGACTGAAGCTTTCTTT
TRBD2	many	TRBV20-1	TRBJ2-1	CSARGGSNNEQFF	TGCAGTGCTAGAGGCGGGAGCAACAATGAGCAGTTCTTC